These 20 T cell receptor beta chains came from one sample sequenced in a study of blood T cell repertoires in COVID-19. TCRdb's copy holds only in-frame clones and misses some; the assay was immunoSEQ multiplex PCR. This sample has around 99,000 clones, with about 87% found just once. Material for sequencing was peripheral blood. The receptors here all came from a woman aged 45-65 years with acute or convalescent COVID-19.

The genes are TRBV15 and TRBJ2-2, with D possibly TRBD1 on 6 matching bases. CDR1 and CDR2 (germline): LNHNV, YYDKDF (reference sequence). Trimming took off 1 base at V and 4 bases at J, with 13 bases between the two ends. This CDR3 is 16 amino acids long. Here the CDR3 reads CATSRVWTATTGELFF. The CDR3 DNA follows: TGTGCCACCAGCAGAGTTTGGACAGCAACCACCGGGGAGCTGTTTTTT.

The chain uses TRBV6-4 and TRBJ1-2; 10 bases agree with TRBD1. The CDR3 length is 15 residues. Germline-derived CDR1 and CDR2 are MRHNA and SNTAGT. The ends lost 6 bases at V and 7 bases at J; junction bases unmatched: 11. The CDR3: CASSALDRGWVGYTF. For the CDR3, the DNA is TGTGCCAGCAGCGCCCTGGACAGGGGGTGGGTTGGCTACACCTTC.

This chain joins TRBV9 and TRBJ1-1; D call uncertain. The germline CDR1 and CDR2 sequences are SGDLS and YYNGEE. Trimming removed 0 bases at V and 5 bases at J, with 11 bases between. The length of the CDR3 is 14 residues. The CDR3 reads CASSVGPEGTEAFF. In nucleotides, the CDR3 is TGTGCCAGCAGCGTAGGGCCAGAGGGAACTGAAGCTTTCTTT. Full variable domain (outside the CDR3, taken from reference TRBV9 and TRBJ1-1): DSGVTQTPKHLITATGQRVTLRCSPRSGDLSVYWYQQSLDQGLQFLIQYYNGEERAKGNILERFSAQQFPDLHSELNLSSLELGDSALYFCASSVGPEGTEAFFGQGTRLTVV.

This rearrangement joins TRBV6-5 to TRBJ1-1; possible D gene TRBD1, 5 bases. The CDR3 extends over 16 amino acids. Looked up from germline, CDR1 is MNHEY and CDR2 is SVGAGI. V lost 0 bases to trimming and J lost 5 bases, with 16 bases between them. The CDR3 protein is CASSYSSRGLRTEAFF. The DNA of the CDR3 is TGTGCCAGCAGTTACTCGAGTAGGGGACTAAGGACTGAAGCTTTCTTT.

The V and J genes are TRBV19 and TRBJ1-2; 7 bases match TRBD1. Germline loops: CDR1 LNHDA, CDR2 SQIVND (reference sequence). The CDR3 runs to 15 residues. V lost 8 bases to trimming and J lost 0 bases; unmatched junction nucleotides: 9. This CDR3 reads CASCGRGIANYGYTF. CDR3 sequence (DNA): TGTGCCAGTTGTGGCAGGGGGATTGCTAACTATGGCTACACCTTC.

The chain carries TRBV6-1 and TRBJ1-1, with D perhaps TRBD1 (5 bases). Trimming cost V 3 bases and J 1 base, with 9 bases left between them. The CDR3 is 14 residues long. Germline CDR1 MNHNS, CDR2 SASEGT. The CDR3 is CASSEYRGNTEAFF. The DNA of the CDR3 is TGTGCCAGCAGTGAGTATAGGGGGAACACTGAAGCTTTCTTT.

The chain carries TRBV2 and TRBJ1-2; D may be TRBD1 (5 bases). CDR1 is SNHLY, CDR2 FYNNEI, per germline. Trimming took 7 bases from V and 5 from J, leaving 14 bases between them. CDR3 length: 13 amino acids. DNA of the CDR3: TGTGCCAGCATTGGCAGGGATAAATATGGCTACACCTTC. Residues: CASIGRDKYGYTF.

J is TRBJ1-4 and V is TRBV25-1; maybe TRBD1 (6 bases). Per the germline V gene, CDR1 is MGHDK and CDR2 is SYGVNS. This CDR3 has 16 residues. Trimming shortened V by 0 bases and J by 5 bases, and 13 bases separated the two germline ends. Here the CDR3 reads CASSEYRSRGNEKLFF. CDR3 in DNA: TGTGCCAGCAGTGAATATAGATCCAGGGGCAATGAAAAACTGTTTTTT.

The V and J genes are TRBV19 and TRBJ1-1; no reliable D call. Deletions cut 9 bases from V and 4 bases from J, with 9 bases between. The length of the CDR3 is 11 residues. Germline assignment: CDR1 LNHDA and CDR2 SQIVND (reference sequence). The DNA of the CDR3 is TGTGCCAGCTATAGAGGCACTGAAGCTTTCTTT. Protein: CASYRGTEAFF.

The chain couples TRBV10-2 to TRBJ1-2, with a tentative D call TRBD1 (6 bases). The ends were cut back, 6 bases at V and 6 bases at J, with 29 bases in the middle. The CDR3 covers 18 residues. Germline values: CDR1 WSHSY, CDR2 SAAADI. CDR3 in DNA: TGCGCCAGCAGGGCCTCGCAGGGGCAGGGTGCCCTATCGGATGGCTACACCTTC. Translation gives CASRASQGQGALSDGYTF.

This chain links TRBV5-1 with TRBJ1-6; TRBD1 aligns across 7 bases. The V and J ends lost 7 bases and 8 bases, in that order; junction bases with no gene match: 12. This CDR3 contains 15 residues. Per germline, CDR1 SGHRS and CDR2 YFSETQ. CDR3 bases: TGCGCCAGCGCACGACAGGGAGATAATGATTCACCCCTCCACTTT. It is translated as CASARQGDNDSPLHF.

The chain has TRBV30 and TRBJ2-2; 7 positions match TRBD1. This CDR3 region has 17 residues. Germline-derived CDR1 and CDR2 are GTSNPN and SVGIG (reference sequence). J lost 0 bases, V lost 2 bases, and 9 bases had no gene match. The CDR3 sequence is CAWSTPPGGTNTGELFF. The CDR3 DNA reads TGTGCCTGGAGTACGCCCCCAGGGGGAACGAACACCGGGGAGCTGTTTTTT.

The chain uses TRBV30 and TRBJ1-2, with TRBD1 matching over 8 bases. The CDR3 contains 11 residues. The V segment lost 4 bases and the J segment 6 bases; nucleotides outside the gene matches: 1. The V gene's germline CDR1 is GTSNPN and CDR2 SVGIG (reference sequence). CDR3 nucleotides: TGTGCCTGGAACAGGGGGGATGGCTACACCTTC. Its translation: CAWNRGDGYTF.

The rearrangement links TRBV6-5 to TRBJ1-5; a possible D gene is TRBD1 (6 bases). Germline V gives CDR1 MNHEY, CDR2 SVGAGI. With 7 bases removed from V and 7 bases from J, the gap between germline ends came to 20 bases. This CDR3 contains 15 residues. The CDR3 DNA reads TGTGCCAGCACGGAGGACAGCGGACCAGGACAGCCCCAGCATTTT. Its protein is CASTEDSGPGQPQHF.

CDR3 sequence: CASSFVGGMGANVLTF. In nucleotides, the CDR3 is TGTGCCAGCAGCTTTGTCGGGGGAATGGGGGCCAACGTCCTGACTTTC. V usage is TRBV7-6 and J usage is TRBJ2-6; TRBD2 is a possible D gene (6 bases). This CDR3 spans 16 amino acids. CDR1 and CDR2 (germline): SGHVS, FNYEAQ. V was cut by 3 bases and J by 4 bases, with 13 bases left in between.

This chain links TRBV11-2 with TRBJ2-3, with TRBD1 identical over 8 bases. Germline V lookup: CDR1 SGHAT, CDR2 FQNNGV. The CDR3 covers 15 residues. Trimming at V came to 4 bases and at J to 2 bases, leaving 5 bases not matched to a gene. The CDR3: CASSSPTGATDTQYF. The CDR3 nucleotides read TGTGCCAGCAGCTCCCCGACAGGGGCCACAGATACGCAGTATTTT.

As to this clone: A junction boundary mismatches the germline segment, possibly from a read error. CDR3 coding DNA: TGTGCCACCAGCCGAGACAGGGGAGCAACTGAAGCTTTCTTT. It encodes CATSRDRGATEAFF. The J gene is TRBJ1-1, the V gene TRBV15, with TRBD1 matching over 8 bases. Germline CDR1 and CDR2: LNHNV and YYDKDF (reference sequence). The CDR3 spans 14 residues.

This clone was seen just once. V and J are TRBV3-1 (or the pseudogene TRBV3-2) and TRBJ1-4, with a possible D match to TRBD1 (5 bases). This CDR3 spans 16 amino acids. Trimming removed 3 bases at V and 0 bases at J, with 11 bases between. Germline V lookup: CDR1 LGHDT, CDR2 YNNKEL (reference sequence). CDR3 coding DNA: TGTGCCAGCAGCCACCGGGACTCCTCAACTAATGAAAAACTGTTTTTT. Its translation: CASSHRDSSTNEKLFF.

The sample holds a few counts of this clone. V gene TRBV18 combines with J gene TRBJ2-3; 13 nucleotides line up with TRBD2. Looked up from germline, CDR1 is KGHSH and CDR2 is LQKENI. This CDR3 contains 15 residues. The junction had 2 bases not matched to a gene; V was cut back by 4 bases and J by 4 bases. The CDR3 here is CASSLLAGGPDTQYF. The CDR3 bases are TGTGCCAGCTCACTACTAGCGGGGGGGCCAGATACGCAGTATTTT.

A word on this clone: Other nucleotide sequences from this sample produce the same CDR3. The genes are TRBV5-1 and TRBJ1-5; perhaps TRBD1 as D (5 bases). The CDR3 runs 13 residues. The V end was cut by 0 bases, the J end by 7 bases, with 8 bases between. Germline values: CDR1 SGHRS, CDR2 YFSETQ. The CDR3 here is CASSLDRGQPQHF. The CDR3 DNA reads as TGCGCCAGCAGCTTGGATAGGGGCCAGCCCCAGCATTTT.